Listed below are T cell receptor beta chains from one sample, sequenced in a study of human CD8 memory T cell subsets. Reprocessing the 5' RACE reads, TCRdb reports a single entry for every CDR3 protein and omits DNA. This sample's table reports approximately 4,500 distinct CDR3 sequences. The sequenced material came from CD8+ T cells from PBMCs. Source of these receptors: a human donor in good health. Both conserved end residues are part of each CDR3. For some rows the clone size is stated as once, few or many, or as a class when expanded; others skip it.

v_gene	j_gene	abundance	CDR3aa
TRBV6-2/TRBV6-3	TRBJ2-1	medium-sized	CASSLSSGGAYEQFF
TRBV10-3	TRBJ2-1	-	CAIRGTGNSYNEQFF
TRBV7-9	TRBJ2-5	-	CASSGPGSQTQYF
TRBV6-4	TRBJ2-3	-	CASSDSGGTAPSRFSTDTQYF
TRBV6-4	TRBJ2-1	-	CASSESSGSYNEQFF
TRBV25-1	TRBJ2-1	-	CASSTSGGPYNEQFF
TRBV6-4	TRBJ2-3	-	CASSASGGSTDTQYF
TRBV6-2/TRBV6-3	TRBJ2-2	-	CASSYTPGQGTGELFF
TRBV11-1	TRBJ2-1	-	CASSLVGDVVEQFF
TRBV5-1	TRBJ2-7	-	CASSLVPSPGYEQYF
TRBV4-2	TRBJ2-1	-	CASSQDRDSSSYNEQFF
TRBV28	TRBJ2-1	-	CASSFLLRREVHLNEQFF
TRBV9	TRBJ2-4	-	CASSNWGGSNIQYF
TRBV20-1	TRBJ2-5	medium-sized	CSARDPLAGGQETQYF
TRBV6-2/TRBV6-3	TRBJ2-7	-	CASIDRDFSYEQYF
TRBV6-2/TRBV6-3	TRBJ2-1	-	CASSISSDSGGSYNEQFF
TRBV6-2/TRBV6-3	TRBJ2-6	-	CASSYSGQGYSGANVLTF
TRBV28	TRBJ2-5	-	CASAPRELETQYF
TRBV7-6	TRBJ2-7	-	CASSLGDPYEQYF
TRBV20-1	TRBJ2-2	-	CSAKTQGADTGELFF
TRBV6-6	TRBJ2-7	-	CASKETGGEGKYEQYF
TRBV20-1	TRBJ1-1	medium-sized	CSATGGGVTEAFF
TRBV20-1	TRBJ2-5	medium-sized	CSARDIQGLQETQYF
TRBV6-4	TRBJ2-2	-	CASSETSDTGELFF
TRBV6-2/TRBV6-3	TRBJ2-7	-	CASSGATSGVTYEQYF
TRBV6-2/TRBV6-3	TRBJ1-5	-	CASSSADTQPQHF
TRBV20-1	TRBJ2-7	-	CSAGSGVSSYEQYF
TRBV29-1	TRBJ1-2	medium-sized	CSVTPDGANYGYTF
TRBV20-1	TRBJ1-1	medium-sized	CSALGNGHTEAFF
TRBV10-1	TRBJ2-7	-	CASSESPTTGTDTYEQYF
TRBV9	TRBJ2-7	-	CASSVDLQGRDEQYF
TRBV4-3	TRBJ2-1	medium-sized	CASSQELAGEGNEQFF
TRBV28	TRBJ2-3	medium-sized	CASSPGTGDTDTQYF
TRBV5-1	TRBJ1-2	-	CASSLGGSDYGYTF
TRBV20-1	TRBJ1-2	-	CSARRDNDIDGYTF
TRBV20-1	TRBJ1-5	-	CSARDPSQGDNQPQHF
TRBV5-1	TRBJ2-3	-	CASSLTSGRTDTQYF
TRBV6-4	TRBJ2-1	-	CASAKRGDSYNEQFF
TRBV6-1	TRBJ2-7	-	CASSEAAGAYEQYF
TRBV7-9	TRBJ2-5	medium-sized	CASSLARNLAGGETQYF
TRBV6-4	TRBJ2-1	-	CASSKGRQGSNEQFF
TRBV6-6	TRBJ2-1	medium-sized	CASTVAEGGHEQFF
TRBV20-1	TRBJ1-6	medium-sized	CSARRTEGSPLHF
TRBV3-2	TRBJ1-2	-	CASSQLDRFYGYTF
TRBV19	TRBJ2-1	-	CASSIPGGGYNEQFF
TRBV29-1	TRBJ2-7	medium-sized	CSVVIGEPYEQYF
TRBV15	TRBJ2-4	-	CATSRDTSGVDIQYF
TRBV7-3	TRBJ2-3	-	CASSFGLAGVGDTQYF
TRBV4-1	TRBJ2-7	-	CASRTGAGSYEQYF
TRBV6-5	TRBJ2-6	-	CASSYSSSGANVLTF
TRBV2	TRBJ2-1	-	CASREDRGLSEQFF